Listed below are T cell receptor beta chains from one sample, sequenced in a study of T cell repertoires in cytomegalovirus infection. Their antigens remain unidentified. TCRdb itself ran the reads through MiXCR, one entry per CDR3 protein. The data show some 350,000 distinct CDR3 sequences, roughly 34% seen once. Sample: cultured PBMCs, taken from culture after CMV antigen stimulation. These receptors were obtained from a human donor in good health (CMV status not recorded). Some clones in this sample may be carry-over from other donors' samples. CDR3s include the opening cysteine and the closing phenylalanine or tryptophan. Fields, in order: clone size, D gene, V gene, J gene, CDR3 DNA, CDR3 protein. D genes are given only for firm matches. Rows give clone size only sometimes, using once, few, many, or a class for an expanded clone.

clone_size: NA
d_call: TRBD2
v_call: TRBV28
j_call: TRBJ2-1
cdr3_nt: TGTGCCAGCAGGGAACTAGCGGGAGGGAATGAGCAGTTCTTC
cdr3_aa: CASRELAGGNEQFF

clone_size: NA
d_call: TRBD1
v_call: TRBV4-3
j_call: TRBJ1-2
cdr3_nt: TGCGCCAGCAGCCAGGCGGGACAGGGTATGAGCTATGGCTACACCTTC
cdr3_aa: CASSQAGQGMSYGYTF

clone_size: few
d_call: NA
v_call: TRBV7-6
j_call: TRBJ1-1
cdr3_nt: TGTGCCAGCAGCAGGGCGGCGAACACTGAAGCTTTCTTT
cdr3_aa: CASSRAANTEAFF

clone_size: few
d_call: TRBD1
v_call: TRBV5-1
j_call: TRBJ1-1
cdr3_nt: TGCGCCAGCAGCTTGTACCGGGGACAGGGAGGGACTGAAGCTTTCTTT
cdr3_aa: CASSLYRGQGGTEAFF

clone_size: NA
d_call: NA
v_call: TRBV19
j_call: TRBJ1-2
cdr3_nt: TGTGCCAGTAGCGCAGGGGATGGCTACACCTTC
cdr3_aa: CASSAGDGYTF

clone_size: NA
d_call: TRBD2
v_call: TRBV2
j_call: TRBJ2-1
cdr3_nt: TGTGCCAGCAGGACTAGCGGGGGCTACTCTGATGAGCAGTTCTTC
cdr3_aa: CASRTSGGYSDEQFF

clone_size: NA
d_call: TRBD2
v_call: TRBV7-7
j_call: TRBJ2-1
cdr3_nt: TGTGCCAGCAGCTTAGTGGGGACTAGCTTCAATGAGCAGTTCTTC
cdr3_aa: CASSLVGTSFNEQFF

clone_size: NA
d_call: NA
v_call: TRBV7-2
j_call: TRBJ2-3
cdr3_nt: TGTGCCAGCGATGCCGGGGATTTAGGCACAGATACGCAGTATTTT
cdr3_aa: CASDAGDLGTDTQYF

clone_size: NA
d_call: NA
v_call: TRBV4-3
j_call: TRBJ1-4
cdr3_nt: TGCGCCAGCAGCCAAGTAGGTCAGGGTTCGGAAAAACTGTTTTTT
cdr3_aa: CASSQVGQGSEKLFF

clone_size: NA
d_call: NA
v_call: TRBV24-1
j_call: TRBJ1-1
cdr3_nt: TGTGCCACCAGTGAACAGGAGAACACTGAAGCTTTCTTT
cdr3_aa: CATSEQENTEAFF

clone_size: NA
d_call: NA
v_call: TRBV27
j_call: TRBJ2-5
cdr3_nt: TGTGCCAGCTCCGACCGGGGGGAGACCCAGTACTTC
cdr3_aa: CASSDRGETQYF

clone_size: few
d_call: NA
v_call: TRBV18
j_call: TRBJ2-3
cdr3_nt: TGTGCCAGCTCACCAGGGCGGTTTAACACAGATACGCAGTATTTT
cdr3_aa: CASSPGRFNTDTQYF

clone_size: NA
d_call: NA
v_call: TRBV11-2
j_call: TRBJ2-7
cdr3_nt: TGTGCCAGCAGCTTAGGTAATAGCTGGAGCTCCTACGAGCAGTACTTC
cdr3_aa: CASSLGNSWSSYEQYF

clone_size: many
d_call: NA
v_call: TRBV7-3
j_call: TRBJ1-2
cdr3_nt: TGTGCCAGCAGTTTCGACAGGAGGGGTGGCTACACCTTC
cdr3_aa: CASSFDRRGGYTF

clone_size: few
d_call: NA
v_call: TRBV2
j_call: TRBJ2-3
cdr3_nt: TGTGCCAGCTGGGGAGGAGATACGCAGTATTTT
cdr3_aa: CASWGGDTQYF

clone_size: few
d_call: NA
v_call: TRBV2
j_call: TRBJ2-1
cdr3_nt: TGTGCCAGCTTACGGGTATTCTCCTACAATGAGCAGTTCTTC
cdr3_aa: CASLRVFSYNEQFF

clone_size: few
d_call: NA
v_call: TRBV4-3
j_call: TRBJ1-1
cdr3_nt: TGCGCCAGCAGCCAAGATCTAAGGAGGAGGAACACTGAAGCTTTCTTT
cdr3_aa: CASSQDLRRRNTEAFF

clone_size: few
d_call: TRBD1
v_call: TRBV2
j_call: TRBJ2-4
cdr3_nt: TGTGCCACCGCCGCCGGGACAGGGGAAAAAGAATACTTC
cdr3_aa: CATAAGTGEKEYF

clone_size: NA
d_call: NA
v_call: TRBV12-3/TRBV12-4
j_call: TRBJ1-1
cdr3_nt: TGTGCCAGCAGTTTTGGGCTCATGAACACTGAAGCTTTCTTT
cdr3_aa: CASSFGLMNTEAFF

clone_size: many
d_call: TRBD1
v_call: TRBV7-8
j_call: TRBJ1-6
cdr3_nt: TGTGCCAGCAGCTCAAGGGGACAGGGAAATTCACCCCTCCACTTT
cdr3_aa: CASSSRGQGNSPLHF

clone_size: NA
d_call: NA
v_call: TRBV29-1
j_call: TRBJ2-3
cdr3_nt: TGCAGCGTTCTTAGTGGGAGCGGCACAGATACGCAGTATTTT
cdr3_aa: CSVLSGSGTDTQYF

clone_size: few
d_call: NA
v_call: TRBV6-1
j_call: TRBJ1-3
cdr3_nt: TGTGCCAGCAGTTACGCAGGGGAGTCTGGAAACACCATATATTTT
cdr3_aa: CASSYAGESGNTIYF

clone_size: many
d_call: TRBD2
v_call: TRBV12-3/TRBV12-4
j_call: TRBJ2-1
cdr3_nt: TGTGCCAGCAGTTTAGCGGGACTAGGCGGTGAGCAGTTCTTC
cdr3_aa: CASSLAGLGGEQFF

clone_size: NA
d_call: NA
v_call: TRBV5-6
j_call: TRBJ2-3
cdr3_nt: TGTGCCAGCAGCTTGAGGGGGGCCAGCACAGATACGCAGTATTTT
cdr3_aa: CASSLRGASTDTQYF

clone_size: few
d_call: TRBD2
v_call: TRBV6-6
j_call: TRBJ2-7
cdr3_nt: TGTGCCAGCAGTTACTCGGGGCCTAGCGGATCCTACGAGCAGTACTTC
cdr3_aa: CASSYSGPSGSYEQYF

clone_size: NA
d_call: TRBD1
v_call: TRBV19
j_call: TRBJ2-5
cdr3_nt: TGTGCCAGTAGTATTAATTCTCTCGGGACAGGGAGAGAGACCCAGTACTTC
cdr3_aa: CASSINSLGTGRETQYF

clone_size: many
d_call: NA
v_call: TRBV7-2
j_call: TRBJ1-6
cdr3_nt: TGTGCCAGCAGTCTTAGGTCCGGGACCGGTATCGACTCCTATAATTCACCCCTCCACTTT
cdr3_aa: CASSLRSGTGIDSYNSPLHF

clone_size: NA
d_call: NA
v_call: TRBV11-2
j_call: TRBJ1-3
cdr3_nt: TGTGCCAGCAGCTCCCCGTTTGAGCCCAGCTCTGGAAACACCATATATTTT
cdr3_aa: CASSSPFEPSSGNTIYF

clone_size: NA
d_call: TRBD2
v_call: TRBV7-9
j_call: TRBJ2-1
cdr3_nt: TGTGCCAGCGGTCCTATCCGGGACTATCCCTCGGTTCGGGAGCAGTTCTTC
cdr3_aa: CASGPIRDYPSVREQFF

clone_size: NA
d_call: NA
v_call: TRBV6-2/TRBV6-3
j_call: TRBJ2-5
cdr3_nt: TGTGCCACAACCTTGGGAGAGGCAGGCTACCAAGAGACCCAGTACTTC
cdr3_aa: CATTLGEAGYQETQYF

clone_size: many
d_call: TRBD2
v_call: TRBV7-2
j_call: TRBJ2-3
cdr3_nt: TGTGCCAGCAGAGGAGTAGCGGGAGTAACAGATACGCAGTATTTT
cdr3_aa: CASRGVAGVTDTQYF

clone_size: NA
d_call: TRBD2
v_call: TRBV7-2
j_call: TRBJ2-1
cdr3_nt: TGTGCCAGCAGCCCGGGACTAGCGGGAGGGAGCTCCTACAATGAGCAGTTCTTC
cdr3_aa: CASSPGLAGGSSYNEQFF

clone_size: NA
d_call: NA
v_call: TRBV7-2
j_call: TRBJ2-1
cdr3_nt: TGTGCCAGCAGGCGAGCAGGGGAGGGCAATGAGCAGTTCTTC
cdr3_aa: CASRRAGEGNEQFF

clone_size: NA
d_call: TRBD2
v_call: TRBV6-2/TRBV6-3
j_call: TRBJ2-3
cdr3_nt: TGTGCCAGCAGTTCGCCCTGGACTAGCGGGAGCGATACGCAGTATTTT
cdr3_aa: CASSSPWTSGSDTQYF

clone_size: NA
d_call: NA
v_call: TRBV28
j_call: TRBJ2-2
cdr3_nt: TGTGCCAGCAGTGTACCGGGACCAGGGAACACCGGGGAGCTGCTTTTT
cdr3_aa: CASSVPGPGNTGELLF

clone_size: many
d_call: NA
v_call: TRBV30
j_call: TRBJ2-3
cdr3_nt: TGTGCCTGGAGTGCCCTGGGGAATACGCAGTATTTT
cdr3_aa: CAWSALGNTQYF

clone_size: NA
d_call: TRBD1
v_call: TRBV19
j_call: TRBJ2-7
cdr3_nt: TGTGCCAGTAGTATAGGGACAGGGGGTTCCTACGAGCAGTACTTC
cdr3_aa: CASSIGTGGSYEQYF

clone_size: NA
d_call: NA
v_call: TRBV6-1
j_call: TRBJ2-1
cdr3_nt: TGTGCCAGCAGTGAAGTTTCCAATGAGCAGTTCTTC
cdr3_aa: CASSEVSNEQFF

clone_size: NA
d_call: NA
v_call: TRBV25-1
j_call: TRBJ2-5
cdr3_nt: TGTGCCAGCGCGACAGGGCGGGGAGAGACCCAGTACTTC
cdr3_aa: CASATGRGETQYF

clone_size: NA
d_call: NA
v_call: TRBV28
j_call: TRBJ2-3
cdr3_nt: TGTGCCAGCAGTTTGATGGAGGGCGCAGATACGCAGTATTTT
cdr3_aa: CASSLMEGADTQYF

clone_size: NA
d_call: TRBD2
v_call: TRBV7-2
j_call: TRBJ2-1
cdr3_nt: TGTGCCGACCGGAGGACTAGCGGGAGTCTTGAGCAGTTCTTC
cdr3_aa: CADRRTSGSLEQFF

clone_size: NA
d_call: TRBD1
v_call: TRBV7-9
j_call: TRBJ2-3
cdr3_nt: TGTGCCAGCAGCGCGGCCGGGACAGGAGATACGCAGTATTTT
cdr3_aa: CASSAAGTGDTQYF

clone_size: few
d_call: NA
v_call: TRBV19
j_call: TRBJ1-5
cdr3_nt: TGTGCCAGTAGGGAGTGGGATCAGCCCCAGCATTTT
cdr3_aa: CASREWDQPQHF

clone_size: many
d_call: TRBD1
v_call: TRBV20-1
j_call: TRBJ2-7
cdr3_nt: TGCAGTGCTACTCGCCGGGACAGCCCCTACGAGCAGTACTTC
cdr3_aa: CSATRRDSPYEQYF

clone_size: few
d_call: NA
v_call: TRBV7-8
j_call: TRBJ1-2
cdr3_nt: TGTGCCAGCAGCTCACAGGATATCTATGGCTACACCTTC
cdr3_aa: CASSSQDIYGYTF

clone_size: few
d_call: NA
v_call: TRBV7-9
j_call: TRBJ2-3
cdr3_nt: TGTGCCAGCAGGAGCAGAAGCGGAGAAAGCACAGATACGCAGTATTTT
cdr3_aa: CASRSRSGESTDTQYF